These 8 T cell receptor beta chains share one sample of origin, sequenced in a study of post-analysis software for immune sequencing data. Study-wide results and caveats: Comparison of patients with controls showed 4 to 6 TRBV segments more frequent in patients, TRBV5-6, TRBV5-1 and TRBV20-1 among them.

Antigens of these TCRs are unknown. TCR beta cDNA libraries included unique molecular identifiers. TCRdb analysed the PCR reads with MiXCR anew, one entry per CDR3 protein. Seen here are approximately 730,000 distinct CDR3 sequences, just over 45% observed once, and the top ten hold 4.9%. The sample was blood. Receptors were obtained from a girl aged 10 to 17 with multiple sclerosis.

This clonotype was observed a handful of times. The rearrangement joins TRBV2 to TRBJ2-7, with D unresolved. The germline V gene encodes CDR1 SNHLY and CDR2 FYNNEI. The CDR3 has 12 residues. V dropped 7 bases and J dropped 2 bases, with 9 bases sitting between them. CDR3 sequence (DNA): TGTGCCAGCATGGTCACTACCTACGAGCAGTACTTC. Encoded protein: CASMVTTYEQYF.

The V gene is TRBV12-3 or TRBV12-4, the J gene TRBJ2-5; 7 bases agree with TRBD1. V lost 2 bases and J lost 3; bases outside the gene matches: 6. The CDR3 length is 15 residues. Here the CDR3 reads CASSLRGTAEETQYF. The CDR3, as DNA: TGTGCCAGCAGTTTAAGGGGGACAGCAGAAGAGACCCAGTACTTC.

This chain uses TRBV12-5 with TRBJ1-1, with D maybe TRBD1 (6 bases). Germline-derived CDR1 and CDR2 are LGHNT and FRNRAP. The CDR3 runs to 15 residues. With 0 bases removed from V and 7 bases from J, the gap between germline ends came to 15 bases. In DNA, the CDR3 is TGTGCTAGTGGTTTGGTACGGACAGCAGAAGTTGAAGCTTTCTTT. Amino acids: CASGLVRTAEVEAFF.

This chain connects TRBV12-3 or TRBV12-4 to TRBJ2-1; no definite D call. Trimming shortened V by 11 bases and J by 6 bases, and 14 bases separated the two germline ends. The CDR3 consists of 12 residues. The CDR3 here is CAVRVGRNEQFF. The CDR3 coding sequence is TGTGCCGTCCGAGTGGGTCGCAATGAGCAGTTCTTC.

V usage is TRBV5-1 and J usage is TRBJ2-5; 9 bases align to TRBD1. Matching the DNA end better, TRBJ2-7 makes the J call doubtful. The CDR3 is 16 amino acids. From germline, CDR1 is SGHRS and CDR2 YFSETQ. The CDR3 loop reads CASSFGPGQGGYEQYF. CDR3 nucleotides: TGCGCCAGCAGCTTTGGCCCGGGACAGGGTGGCTACGAGCAGTACTTC.

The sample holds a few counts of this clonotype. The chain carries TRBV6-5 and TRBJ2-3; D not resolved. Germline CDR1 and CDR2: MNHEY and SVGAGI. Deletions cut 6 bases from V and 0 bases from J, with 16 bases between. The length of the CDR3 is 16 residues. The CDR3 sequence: CASSLDGRLSTDTQYF. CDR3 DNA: TGTGCCAGCAGCCTAGACGGCAGGCTAAGCACAGATACGCAGTATTTT.

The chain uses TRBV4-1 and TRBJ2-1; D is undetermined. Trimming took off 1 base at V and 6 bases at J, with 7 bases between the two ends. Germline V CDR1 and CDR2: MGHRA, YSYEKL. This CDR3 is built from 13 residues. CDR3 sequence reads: CASSQGGFNEQFF. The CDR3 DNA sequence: TGCGCCAGCAGCCAAGGAGGATTCAATGAGCAGTTCTTC.

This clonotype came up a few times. In nucleotides, the CDR3 is TGCAGTGCGAGGGACCTGAGGGCCGAGCAGTACTTC. This sequence encodes CSARDLRAEQYF. The chain recombines TRBV20-1 with TRBJ2-7, with D perhaps TRBD1 or TRBD2 (5 bases each). Germline CDR1 is DFQATT and CDR2 is SNEGSKA (reference sequence). The CDR3 consists of 12 residues. V lost 6 bases, J lost 6 bases, and 15 bases lay in between.